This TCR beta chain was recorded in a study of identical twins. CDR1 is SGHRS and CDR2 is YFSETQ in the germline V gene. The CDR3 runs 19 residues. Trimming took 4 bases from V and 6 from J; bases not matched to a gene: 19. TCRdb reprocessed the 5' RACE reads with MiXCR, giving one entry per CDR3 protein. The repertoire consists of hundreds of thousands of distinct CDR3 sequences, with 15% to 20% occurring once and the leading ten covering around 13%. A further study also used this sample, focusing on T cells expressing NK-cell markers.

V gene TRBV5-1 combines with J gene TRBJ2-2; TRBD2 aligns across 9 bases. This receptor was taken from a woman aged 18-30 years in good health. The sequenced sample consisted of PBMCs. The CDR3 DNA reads TGCGCCAGCAGCGCCCAAATCGCCAGCGGGAGGCGGAAGGCCGGGGAGCTGTTTTTT. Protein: CASSAQIASGRRKAGELFF.